The 29 T cell receptor beta chains below come from one sample, sequenced in a study of cytomegalovirus exposure and HLA in healthy donors. PCR employed 60 Vbeta and 13 Jbeta primers. Profiling relied on immunoSEQ multiplex PCR, and the TCRdb table lists in-frame clones only, not all of them. The table has some 150,000 clones, roughly 80% seen once; the top ten hold approximately 7%. The sequenced sample was PBMCs. These receptors all stem from a woman in her 30s in good health and CMV-seropositive.

For this clone: The same CDR3 arises from other DNA sequences in this sample as well. The rearrangement joins TRBV7-9 to TRBJ2-7; 8 positions match TRBD1. Germline V lookup: CDR1 SEHNR, CDR2 FQNEAQ (reference sequence). V trimming: 3 bases; J trimming: 2 bases; junction bases outside the gene matches: 3. There are 14 residues in the CDR3. CDR3 amino acids: CASSFRDRPYEQYF. The CDR3 region has the DNA TGTGCCAGCAGCTTCCGGGACAGGCCCTACGAGCAGTACTTC. Looking up the rest from reference TRBV7-9 and TRBJ2-7 gives the full variable domain: DTGVSQNPRHKITKRGQNVTFRCDPISEHNRLYWYRQTLGQGPEFLTYFQNEAQLEKSRLLSDRFSAERPKGSFSTLEIQRTEQGDSAMYLCASSFRDRPYEQYFGPGTRLTVT.

V usage is TRBV18 and J usage is TRBJ1-6; D possibly corresponds to TRBD1 (6 bases). V dropped 6 bases and J dropped 5 bases, with 11 bases sitting between them. This CDR3 region has 14 residues. In germline, CDR1 is KGHSH, CDR2 LQKENI. The CDR3 spells CASSWGQDNSPLHF. The CDR3 DNA reads TGTGCCAGCTCCTGGGGGCAGGATAATTCACCCCTCCACTTT.

The chain recombines TRBV10-3 with TRBJ2-2, with 9 bases matching TRBD1. V trimming: 6 bases; J trimming: 3 bases; junction bases outside the gene matches: 5. This CDR3 spans 15 amino acids. CDR1 is ENHRY and CDR2 is SYGVKD in the germline V gene. CDR3 nucleotide sequence: TGTGCCATCAGCTGGGACAGGGACCACACCGGGGAGCTGTTTTTT. Translation gives CAISWDRDHTGELFF.

This rearrangement joins TRBV6-5 to TRBJ1-1, with D tentatively TRBD1 (6 bases). Germline-derived CDR1 and CDR2 are MNHEY and SVGAGI. The CDR3 runs to 12 residues. Trimming left V 5 bases short and J 7 bases short, with 11 bases between. The CDR3, as DNA: TGTGCCAGCAGTGCCCGAGGGGGTGAAGCTTTCTTT. Amino acids: CASSARGGEAFF.

The count of this clone is one. This chain connects TRBV27 to TRBJ1-5; perhaps TRBD1 as D (5 bases). The CDR3 extends over 14 amino acids. Germline assignment: CDR1 MNHEY and CDR2 SMNVEV (reference sequence). V was shortened by 3 bases and J by 9 bases, with 15 bases between the two germline ends. The CDR3 region has the DNA TGTGCCAGCAGTTTCACGGGGGGGGTTGGGCCCCAGCATTTT. It specifies CASSFTGGVGPQHF.

This chain uses TRBV4-1 with TRBJ2-3; the D gene is possibly TRBD1 (6 bases). Germline CDR1 is MGHRA and CDR2 is YSYEKL. This CDR3 is 13 amino acids long. Trimming left V 8 bases short and J 0 bases short, with 9 bases between. CDR3 region: CASGGTSTDTQYF. For the CDR3, the DNA is TGCGCCAGCGGGGGCACTAGCACAGATACGCAGTATTTT.

This rearrangement joins TRBV27 to TRBJ2-1; 7 positions agree with TRBD1. J lost 10 bases, V lost 5 bases, and 8 bases had no gene match. The CDR3 extends over 13 amino acids. Germline assignment: CDR1 MNHEY and CDR2 SMNVEV (reference sequence). For the CDR3, the DNA is TGTGCCAGCAGTGCCTACGACAGGGAGGAGCAGTTCTTC. Amino acids: CASSAYDREEQFF.

The CDR3, as DNA: TGTGCCAGCAGAGGACCTGGACAGACCTACGAGCAGTACTTC. This sequence encodes CASRGPGQTYEQYF. The chain links TRBV6-6 to TRBJ2-5; a possible D gene is TRBD1 (6 bases). The assigned J gene may be wrong: the sequence end matches TRBJ2-7 better. The germline CDR1 and CDR2 sequences are MNHNY and SVGAGI (reference sequence). This CDR3 spans 14 amino acids.

This clone has only one observation. The chain employs TRBV7-9 and TRBJ2-1; 8 bases are shared with TRBD2. The CDR3 has 16 amino acids. The ends lost 1 base at V and 4 bases at J; junction bases unmatched: 6. Germline V lookup: CDR1 SEHNR, CDR2 FQNEAQ (reference sequence). The CDR3 DNA follows: TGTGCCAGCAGCTTAGAGGCGGGGGGAAATTACAATGAGCAGTTCTTC. Protein: CASSLEAGGNYNEQFF.

The chain employs TRBV19 and TRBJ1-1, with D unresolved. This CDR3 has 14 residues. Germline V CDR1 and CDR2: LNHDA, SQIVND (reference sequence). Trimming removed 5 bases from V and 0 bases from J, with 10 bases in between. CDR3 nucleotide sequence: TGTGCCAGTAGTCTCCGGGTGATGAACACTGAAGCTTTCTTT. Protein: CASSLRVMNTEAFF.

CDR3: CASSGGTGNTEAFF. The CDR3 nucleotides read TGCGCCAGCAGCGGAGGGACAGGGAACACTGAAGCTTTCTTT. The chain joins TRBV5-1 to TRBJ1-1; TRBD1 matches at 8 bases. This CDR3 has 14 residues. The V and J ends lost 4 bases and 1 base, in that order; junction bases with no gene match: 3. CDR1 and CDR2 from the germline V gene are SGHRS and YFSETQ.

V and J are TRBV7-9 and TRBJ1-2; TRBD1 matches 11 bases. The J segment lost 8 bases and the V segment lost 6 bases, leaving 11 bases of the junction unmatched. Per the germline V gene, CDR1 is SEHNR and CDR2 is FQNEAQ (reference sequence). This CDR3 comprises 15 residues. CDR3 nucleotide sequence: TGTGCCAGCAGTATAACCGGGACAGGGGGACAGGGCTACACCTTC. Protein: CASSITGTGGQGYTF.

This chain links TRBV21-1 with TRBJ1-5. TRBV21-1 is marked as a pseudogene. The CDR3 runs to 16 residues. The CDR3 DNA reads as TGTGCCAGCAGAAAACTTGTGTGCCCGGGCAATCAGCCCCAGCATTTT. The encoded protein is CASRKLVCPGNQPQHF.

The V call is TRBV18, the J call TRBJ2-1, with a weak D call TRBD1 (6 bases). The CDR3 loop spans 16 amino acids. Trimming removed 3 bases from V and 3 bases from J, with 15 bases in between. CDR1 KGHSH and CDR2 LQKENI come from the germline V gene. The CDR3 is CASSPGGRGRYNEQFF. Here the CDR3 DNA reads TGTGCCAGCTCACCTGGCGGCAGGGGTCGCTACAATGAGCAGTTCTTC.

The V and J genes are TRBV5-1 and TRBJ1-2; TRBD1 might be the D (6 bases). Germline loops: CDR1 SGHRS, CDR2 YFSETQ. V shed 0 bases and J shed 5 bases, with 11 bases lying between them. The CDR3 has 14 amino acids. CDR3 loop: CASSLGGDTYGYTF. The DNA of the CDR3 is TGCGCCAGCAGCTTGGGTGGGGACACGTATGGCTACACCTTC.

The CDR3 DNA sequence: TGTGCCAGCAGCTTAGCGGGGGCAGGGCGCTCCTACGAGCAGTACTTC. Translated, it gives CASSLAGAGRSYEQYF. The chain recombines TRBV7-6 with TRBJ2-7, with a possible D match to TRBD1 (6 bases). V lost 0 bases, J lost 0 bases, and 12 bases lay in between. The CDR3 extends over 16 amino acids. Germline CDR1 reads SGHVS; CDR2 reads FNYEAQ.

The V call is TRBV15, the J call TRBJ1-3; TRBD1 agrees at 9 bases. The CDR3 runs to 18 residues. Trimming cost V 0 bases and J 6 bases; bases outside gene matches: 12. Germline CDR1 is LNHNV and CDR2 is YYDKDF (reference sequence). CDR3 nucleotides: TGTGCCACCAGCAGAGACCCGGGACAGGGCAGGATCGAAAACACCATATATTTT. Translating it yields CATSRDPGQGRIENTIYF.

The chain recombines TRBV6-1 with TRBJ1-3; no clear D. This CDR3 is built from 15 residues. The germline V gene encodes CDR1 MNHNS and CDR2 SASEGT. Trimming took 5 bases from V and 0 from J, leaving 11 bases between them. CDR3 coding DNA: TGTGCCAGCAGTATTTCCGACAACTCTGGAAACACCATATATTTT. Amino acid sequence: CASSISDNSGNTIYF.

The gene calls are TRBV30 and TRBJ2-7; D unresolved. Trimming shortened V by 2 bases and J by 4 bases, and 12 bases separated the two germline ends. Germline loops: CDR1 GTSNPN, CDR2 SVGIG (reference sequence). This CDR3 has 13 residues. The CDR3 loop is CAWSQNSFYEQYF. In DNA form, the CDR3 reads TGTGCCTGGAGTCAAAACAGTTTTTACGAGCAGTACTTC.

J is TRBJ1-6 and V is TRBV28; D gene unclear. CDR3 length equals 16 residues. V lost 3 bases and J lost 6, with 15 bases in between. Germline CDR1 is MDHEN and CDR2 is SYDVKM. Written as DNA, the CDR3 is TGTGCCAGCAGTTTTCGCCGCGGGAAGGGTAATTCACCCCTCCACTTT. Protein: CASSFRRGKGNSPLHF.

The table lists this clone with a few counts. V is TRBV19 and J is TRBJ2-2, with TRBD1 identical over 10 bases. This CDR3 has 13 amino acids. Germline V gene sequence: CDR1 LNHDA, CDR2 SQIVND (reference sequence). J lost 6 bases, V lost 10 bases, and 5 bases had no gene match. CDR3 sequence: CATWTGGSGELFF. The CDR3 DNA sequence: TGTGCCACCTGGACAGGGGGTTCCGGGGAGCTGTTTTTT.

This clone has only one observation. The genes are TRBV15 and TRBJ1-2, with 7 nucleotides matching TRBD1. Trimming cost V 1 base and J 4 bases; bases outside gene matches: 3. This CDR3 has 14 amino acids. Germline CDR1 reads LNHNV; CDR2 reads YYDKDF (reference sequence). CDR3 in amino acids: CATSRGQGIYGYTF. The CDR3 DNA reads TGTGCCACCAGCAGAGGACAGGGCATCTATGGCTACACCTTC.

The chain joins TRBV2 to TRBJ2-7; possible D gene TRBD1, 5 bases. This CDR3 has 15 residues. The germline V gene has CDR1 SNHLY and CDR2 FYNNEI. V was clipped by 2 bases and J by 2 bases, with 13 bases between them. CDR3 loop: CASSESAGPAYEQYF. DNA of the CDR3: TGTGCCAGCAGTGAATCGGCAGGGCCGGCCTACGAGCAGTACTTC.

This sequence joins TRBV6-6 and TRBJ2-5, with 7 bases aligning to TRBD1. This CDR3 has 14 residues. J gave up 5 bases and V 4 bases, and 7 bases lay outside the gene matches. The V gene's germline CDR1 is MNHNY and CDR2 SVGAGI (reference sequence). CDR3 nucleotides: TGTGCCAGCAGTTTGTTTAGGGGGCTGGAGACCCAGTACTTC. Protein: CASSLFRGLETQYF.

J is TRBJ1-2 and V is TRBV30, with D possibly matching TRBD1 (6 bases). CDR3 size: 12 residues. Germline values: CDR1 GTSNPN, CDR2 SVGIG (reference sequence). With 1 base removed from V and 7 bases from J, the gap between germline ends came to 10 bases. The CDR3 bases are TGTGCCTGGAGTGATGTCAGGGGTGGCTACACCTTC. This codes for CAWSDVRGGYTF.

There are a few counts of this clone. The genes are TRBV19 and TRBJ1-4; the D is unclear. Germline V lookup: CDR1 LNHDA, CDR2 SQIVND (reference sequence). The CDR3 loop spans 13 amino acids. The V end lost 5 bases, the J end lost 8 bases, and 12 bases lay between the germline ends. The DNA for the CDR3 is TGTGCCAGTAGTCCCCCATTCAGGGAAAAACTGTTTTTT. Translated: CASSPPFREKLFF.

The chain is built from TRBV5-6 and TRBJ2-3; D is uncertain. Germline V gene data show CDR1 as SGHDT and CDR2 as YYEEEE. Between the trimmed V and J ends, which lost 3 bases and 1 base, there was a span of 9 bases. CDR3 length: 14 residues. CDR3 in DNA: TGTGCCAGCAGCTCTGGTCAGGGCACAGATACGCAGTATTTT. This gives the protein CASSSGQGTDTQYF.

This clone was seen only a few times. The chain is built from TRBV5-1 and TRBJ2-4; 9 nucleotides align to TRBD1. There are 17 residues in the CDR3. Per the germline V gene, CDR1 is SGHRS and CDR2 is YFSETQ. With V trimmed by 2 bases and J by 0 bases, 6 bases remained unmatched. CDR3 amino acids: CASSFYRDRVAKNIQYF. The DNA of the CDR3 is TGCGCCAGCAGCTTTTACCGGGACAGGGTAGCCAAAAACATTCAGTACTTC.

The chain uses TRBV10-3 and TRBJ1-1; the match to TRBD1 covers 8 bases. The CDR3 has 14 residues. After removal of 2 bases from V and 8 bases from J, the junction contained 7 bases not matched to a gene. Germline V gene lookup returns CDR1 ENHRY and CDR2 SYGVKD. The CDR3 sequence is CAISEAYRGEEAFF. DNA for the CDR3: TGTGCCATCAGTGAGGCCTACAGGGGGGAAGAAGCTTTCTTT.